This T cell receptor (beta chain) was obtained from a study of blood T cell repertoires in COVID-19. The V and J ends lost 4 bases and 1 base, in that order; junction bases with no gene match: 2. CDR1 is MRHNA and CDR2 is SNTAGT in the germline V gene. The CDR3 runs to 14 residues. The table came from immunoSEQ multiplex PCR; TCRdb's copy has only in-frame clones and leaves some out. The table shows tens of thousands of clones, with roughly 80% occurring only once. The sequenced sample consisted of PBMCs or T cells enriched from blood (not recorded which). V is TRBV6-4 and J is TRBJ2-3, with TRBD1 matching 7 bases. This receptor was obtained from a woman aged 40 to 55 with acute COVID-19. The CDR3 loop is CASSVGTGTDTQYF. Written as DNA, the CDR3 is TGTGCCAGCAGTGTAGGGACAGGCACAGATACGCAGTATTTT.